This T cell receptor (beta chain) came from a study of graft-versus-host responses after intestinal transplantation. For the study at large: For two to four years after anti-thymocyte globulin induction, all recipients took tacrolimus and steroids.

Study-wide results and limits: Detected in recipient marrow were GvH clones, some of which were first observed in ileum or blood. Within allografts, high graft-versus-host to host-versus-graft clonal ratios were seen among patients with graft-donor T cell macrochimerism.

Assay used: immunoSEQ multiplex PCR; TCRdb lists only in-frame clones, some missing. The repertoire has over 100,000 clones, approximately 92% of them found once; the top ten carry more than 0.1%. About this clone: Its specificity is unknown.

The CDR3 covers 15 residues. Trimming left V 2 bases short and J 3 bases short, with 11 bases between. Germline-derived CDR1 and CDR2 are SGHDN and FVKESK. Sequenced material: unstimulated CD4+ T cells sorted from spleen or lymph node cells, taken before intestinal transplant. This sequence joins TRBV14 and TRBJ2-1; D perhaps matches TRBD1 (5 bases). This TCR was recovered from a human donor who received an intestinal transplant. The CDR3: CASSQFRANYNEQFF. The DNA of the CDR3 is TGTGCCAGCAGCCAATTCAGGGCCAACTACAATGAGCAGTTCTTC.